This TCR beta chain emerged from a study of T-cell reconstitution after alpha-beta-depleted transplantation in children. Trimming shortened V by 0 bases and J by 6 bases, and 10 bases separated the two germline ends. Germline V CDR1 and CDR2: SGDLS, YYNGEE. The CDR3 length is 14 residues. Preparation of the TCRbeta library was carried out with unique molecular identifiers. TCRdb fed the PCR reads into MiXCR, producing one record per CDR3 protein. The sample includes over 550,000 distinct CDR3 sequences, more than 9% of them seen just once. This clonotype was counted many times. This receptor was taken from a human donor who donated a stem cell graft to a child with acute myeloid leukemia. The specimen was PBMCs from the stem cell graft donor, collected from the stem cell graft. J is TRBJ2-1 and V is TRBV9; maybe TRBD2 (6 bases). The CDR3 is CASSVEGTANEQFF. In nucleotides, the CDR3 is TGTGCCAGCAGCGTAGAGGGGACTGCCAATGAGCAGTTCTTC.